Here is one T cell receptor (beta chain) with its context. The antigen is undetermined. The junction differs from germline at one of its ends, possibly a read error. The CDR3 is made up of 15 amino acids. Germline CDR1 is MGHRA and CDR2 is YSYEKL. Multiple V-beta primers and a C-beta primer amplified TCRB from RNA. TCRdb analysed the multiplex PCR reads with MiXCR anew, one entry per CDR3 protein. This table has about 10,000 distinct CDR3 sequences, over 60% appearing once. This sample was included in a study of tumor-infiltrating lymphocytes in glioblastoma multiforme. Notes on the study in general: Only one glioblastoma patient had TCR and mutation analysis.

Sequencing was done on a sample of brain tumor tissue. V and J are TRBV4-1 and TRBJ1-5, with D hard to call. The receptor's source is a male donor with glioblastoma. This chain's CDR3 is CASTQGLMSNQPQHF. The CDR3 DNA is TGCGCCAGCACCCAAGGACTCATGAGCAATCAGCCCCAGCATTTT.